This TCR beta chain was found in a study of T-cell reconstitution after alpha-beta-depleted transplantation in children. Preparation of the TCRbeta library was carried out with unique molecular identifiers. TCRdb reanalysed the PCR reads using MiXCR and keeps one entry per CDR3 protein. The repertoire has some 350,000 distinct CDR3 sequences, under 13% of them found once; the top ten carry around 2.3%. V dropped 6 bases and J dropped 3 bases, with 14 bases sitting between them. Germline loops: CDR1 ENHRY, CDR2 SYGVKD. The CDR3 loop spans 14 amino acids. The receptor comes from a human donor who donated a stem cell graft to a child with acute lymphoblastic leukemia. The sample in question was PBMCs from the stem cell graft donor, obtained from the stem cell graft. The chain joins TRBV10-3 to TRBJ2-5; perhaps TRBD2 as D (5 bases). In nucleotides, the CDR3 is TGTGCCATCAGACATTCGGGATCAGAAGAGACCCAGTACTTC. It encodes CAIRHSGSEETQYF.